This T cell receptor (beta chain) came from a study of blood T cell repertoires in COVID-19. Study as a whole: Material from acute and convalescent COVID-19 was sourced from the United States, Italy and Spain. T cells, B-cell-depleted T cells, or PBMCs supplied cDNA or gDNA.

The protocol was immunoSEQ multiplex PCR, while the TCRdb copy is restricted to in-frame clones and leaves out a portion. This table holds 150,000 or so clones, around 80% found once. The junction had 9 bases not matched to a gene; V was cut back by 0 bases and J by 5 bases. CDR1 and CDR2 (germline): LNHNV, YYDKDF (reference sequence). The CDR3 has 18 residues. What was sequenced was PBMCs or T cells enriched from blood (not recorded which). The rearrangement uses TRBV15 and TRBJ1-4, with 10 bases lining up with TRBD1. This sequence was found in a man aged 70 or older who had been exposed to COVID-19. The CDR3 DNA sequence: TGTGCCACCAGCAGAGATCTAGCAGCGGGACAGGGGAATGAAAAACTGTTTTTT. Translated: CATSRDLAAGQGNEKLFF.